What follows are 25 T cell receptor beta chains derived from one specimen sequenced in a study of T cells in Graves' hyperthyroidism and ophthalmopathy. RNA transcripts yielded amplified TCR beta CDR3 regions. In the first-round RT-PCR of the TCR CDR3, the HTBI primer set was used. TCRdb reanalysed the multiplex PCR reads using MiXCR and keeps one entry per CDR3 protein. The sample records a few hundred thousand distinct CDR3 sequences, 46% being singletons. The source material was peripheral blood or thyroid tissue (not recorded which). The source of these receptors is a woman under 30 with Graves' hyperthyroidism.

This clonotype was recorded at least ten times. J is TRBJ2-7 and V is TRBV5-4; D remains ambiguous. The CDR3 is 15 residues long. Germline V gene lookup returns CDR1 SGHNT and CDR2 YYREEE (reference sequence). Trimming took 2 bases from V and 6 from J, leaving 18 bases between them. The CDR3 reads CASSLYPQSVLEQYF. The CDR3 DNA is TGTGCCAGCAGCTTATACCCCCAAAGCGTACTCGAGCAGTACTTC. Variable domain in full (rest from reference TRBV5-4 and TRBJ2-7): ETGVTQSPTHLIKTRGQQVTLRCSSQSGHNTVSWYQQALGQGPQFIFQYYREEENGRGNFPPRFSGLQFPNYSSELNVNALELDDSALYLCASSLYPQSVLEQYFGPGTRLTVT.

A single count supports this clonotype. Since no conserved phenylalanine or tryptophan closes the CDR3, a read error is the likely cause. No DNA is shown, since the ends of the CDR3 on it are uncertain; the CDR3 is the one TCRdb lists. CDR3: CASSLGRRVNT. The rearrangement uses TRBV7-6 and TRBJ2-6. The CDR3 has 11 residues if both end residues are counted. Germline V gene data show CDR1 as SGHVS and CDR2 as FNYEAQ.

This clonotype appeared many times. The V call is TRBV4-1, the J call TRBJ2-5, with 8 bases that match TRBD1. The junction had 9 bases not matched to a gene; V was cut back by 5 bases and J by 7 bases. This CDR3 contains 14 residues. Per the germline V gene, CDR1 is MGHRA and CDR2 is YSYEKL. CDR3 nucleotide sequence: TGCGCCAGCAGCACCGGGACAGGCTCTGCGACCCAGTACTTC. This encodes CASSTGTGSATQYF.

To note about this clonotype: Compared with germline, one end of the junction differs, possibly owing to a read error. V and J are TRBV15 and TRBJ1-2; TRBD1 matches at 7 bases. This CDR3 has 13 amino acids. The germline gives CDR1 LNHNV, CDR2 YYDKDF (reference sequence). CDR3 sequence reads: CASSRQGTGGYTF. CDR3 bases: TGTGCCAGCAGCAGACAGGGAACCGGGGGCTACACCTTC.

This chain uses TRBV20-1 with TRBJ2-3; TRBD2 aligns across 9 bases. The CDR3 length is 17 residues. J gave up 2 bases and V 1 base, and 10 bases lay outside the gene matches. The germline V gene has CDR1 DFQATT and CDR2 SNEGSKA (reference sequence). CDR3 residues: CSARVKSAGGYTDTQYF. CDR3 sequence (DNA): TGCAGTGCTAGAGTCAAATCAGCGGGGGGATACACAGATACGCAGTATTTT.

There are many counts of this clonotype. V usage is TRBV5-8 and J usage is TRBJ2-2; 7 bases align to TRBD1. Germline CDR1 and CDR2: SGHTS and YDEGEE. The CDR3 covers 17 residues. The ends lost 0 bases at V and 1 base at J; junction bases unmatched: 6. The CDR3: CASSLGADRLNTGELFF. DNA for the CDR3: TGTGCCAGCAGCTTGGGAGCGGACAGGTTGAACACCGGGGAGCTGTTTTTT.

The chain employs TRBV19 and TRBJ2-7; 11 bases agree with TRBD2. Germline V gene data show CDR1 as LNHDA and CDR2 as SQIVND (reference sequence). V lost 9 bases, J lost 4 bases, and 11 bases stayed unmatched. The CDR3 is made up of 15 amino acids. CDR3 DNA: TGTGCCAGCTCACCGGGACTAGCGGAGATATACGAGCAGTACTTC. Translating gives CASSPGLAEIYEQYF.

The table lists this clonotype with a count of one. This chain uses TRBV12-3 or TRBV12-4 with TRBJ2-5; D may be TRBD1 (6 bases). There are 14 residues in the CDR3. The V gene lost 7 bases and the J gene lost 5 bases, with 17 bases spanning the gap. The CDR3 here is CASTQHGGGETQYF. CDR3 nucleotides: TGTGCCAGCACCCAACATGGGGGCGGGGAGACCCAGTACTTC.

The chain employs TRBV7-9 and TRBJ1-1; D call uncertain. With 4 bases removed from V and 7 bases from J, the gap between germline ends came to 19 bases. The length of the CDR3 is 15 residues. Germline V lookup: CDR1 SEHNR, CDR2 FQNEAQ (reference sequence). The CDR3 DNA is TGTGCCAGCAGCTCTGGACTAGCGGCCTACAATGAAGCTTTCTTT. This codes for CASSSGLAAYNEAFF.

V is TRBV7-9 and J is TRBJ2-2; TRBD1 matches 9 bases. V shed 5 bases, J shed 0 bases, and the junction held 4 bases outside the gene matches. Germline values: CDR1 SEHNR, CDR2 FQNEAQ (reference sequence). The CDR3 length is 16 residues. The CDR3 protein is CASSTWDRANTGELFF. CDR3 nucleotides: TGTGCCAGCAGCACTTGGGACAGGGCGAACACCGGGGAGCTGTTTTTT.

CDR3 residues: CASSSQDTQYF. The DNA of the CDR3 is TGTGCCAGCAGCTCGCAAGATACGCAGTATTTT. The rearrangement joins TRBV7-2 to TRBJ2-3; no firm D call. Germline CDR1 reads SGHTA; CDR2 reads FQGNSA. The V end was cut by 4 bases, the J end by 5 bases, with 4 bases between. CDR3 length: 11 amino acids.

The rearrangement links TRBV20-1 to TRBJ2-7, with D possibly being TRBD1 (5 bases). Trimming removed 0 bases from V and 7 bases from J, with 13 bases in between. CDR1 is DFQATT and CDR2 is SNEGSKA in the germline V gene (reference sequence). The length of the CDR3 is 13 residues. The CDR3 reads CSARDGASNEQYF. CDR3 nucleotide sequence: TGCAGTGCTAGAGATGGGGCGAGCAATGAGCAGTACTTC.

The table lists this clonotype with many counts. Here the CDR3 DNA reads TGCAGCGTAGAAAGACAGGGTAGCTACGAGCAGTACTTC. Translating gives CSVERQGSYEQYF. V gene TRBV29-1 combines with J gene TRBJ2-7; 7 nucleotides align to TRBD1. CDR3 size: 13 residues. V lost 6 bases to trimming and J lost 3 bases; unmatched junction nucleotides: 8. From germline, CDR1 is SQVTM and CDR2 ANQGSEA.

This clonotype was counted ten times or more. The chain joins TRBV20-1 to TRBJ1-4; TRBD1 agrees at 7 bases. Trimming cost V 6 bases and J 0 bases; bases outside gene matches: 4. Germline V gene sequence: CDR1 DFQATT, CDR2 SNEGSKA (reference sequence). This CDR3 comprises 14 residues. CDR3 DNA: TGCAGTGCAACCGGGACAGCAACTAATGAAAAACTGTTTTTT. This encodes CSATGTATNEKLFF.

The chain combines TRBV6-5 with TRBJ2-6; D is tentatively TRBD1 or TRBD2 (5 bases each). Germline V CDR1 and CDR2: MNHEY, SVGAGI. V was shortened by 6 bases and J by 4 bases, with 10 bases between the two germline ends. The CDR3 is 14 amino acids. The CDR3 loop reads CASSRRTGANVLTF. CDR3 coding DNA: TGTGCCAGCAGCAGGAGGACAGGGGCCAACGTCCTGACTTTC.

At least ten counts were recorded for this clonotype. V gene TRBV10-3 combines with J gene TRBJ2-7; 9 positions match TRBD1. The CDR3 is made up of 14 amino acids. V dropped 6 bases and J dropped 3; count of bases not matched to a gene: 6. CDR1 ENHRY and CDR2 SYGVKD come from the germline V gene. CDR3 sequence: CAISSGTGRYEQYF. The CDR3, as DNA: TGTGCCATCAGCTCCGGGACAGGGCGCTACGAGCAGTACTTC.

As to this clonotype: Just one base apart from a much larger clone, this may be a read error. The genes are TRBV7-2 and TRBJ1-1; the D gene is possibly TRBD1 (5 bases). V was cut by 2 bases and J by 3 bases, with 13 bases left in between. CDR1 is SGHTA and CDR2 is FQGNSA in the germline V gene. This CDR3 has 15 amino acids. CDR3 in DNA: TGTGCCAGCAGCTTACGGGGCCTGGGGTACACTGAAGCTTTCTTT. Translation: CASSLRGLGYTEAFF.

The chain recombines TRBV18 with TRBJ1-3; D call uncertain. V was pared by 4 bases and J by 0 bases, with 10 bases between. CDR3 length equals 15 residues. The germline V gene encodes CDR1 KGHSH and CDR2 LQKENI. The CDR3 nucleotides are TGTGCCAGCTCACAAACAAGCAGCTCTGGAAACACCATATATTTT. As protein: CASSQTSSSGNTIYF.

The chain carries TRBV7-9 and TRBJ2-7, with 11 bases that match TRBD2. Germline V CDR1 and CDR2: SEHNR, FQNEAQ (reference sequence). The CDR3 totals 13 residues. The V and J ends lost 5 bases and 13 bases, in that order; junction bases with no gene match: 10. Here the CDR3 reads CASSETSGTTLYF. The CDR3, as DNA: TGTGCCAGCAGCGAGACTAGCGGGACTACCCTATACTTC.

This clonotype was detected ten times or more. The genes are TRBV7-9 and TRBJ2-7; TRBD1 might be the D (5 bases). Trimming cost V 4 bases and J 5 bases, with 15 bases left between them. This CDR3 is 14 amino acids long. Germline V gene data show CDR1 as SEHNR and CDR2 as FQNEAQ (reference sequence). The CDR3 is CASSSGLGEDEQYF. CDR3 bases: TGTGCCAGCAGCTCAGGGCTAGGAGAAGACGAGCAGTACTTC.

This clonotype was seen many times. In DNA, the CDR3 is TGCGCCAGCAGCCAACTACCGAAGGGCGGCTATGGCTACACCTTC. It is translated as CASSQLPKGGYGYTF. This chain connects TRBV4-1 to TRBJ1-2, with no clear D. The CDR3 consists of 15 residues. Trimming stripped 2 bases from V and 4 bases from J, with 14 bases between. Per germline, CDR1 MGHRA and CDR2 YSYEKL.

This clonotype was recorded at least ten times. The V gene is TRBV2, the J gene TRBJ2-5, with D tentatively TRBD2 (5 bases). Germline CDR1 reads SNHLY; CDR2 reads FYNNEI. The CDR3 totals 14 residues. V gave up 3 bases and J gave up 2 bases, with 10 bases separating them. The CDR3, as DNA: TGTGCCAGCAGTGACCTAACGGGACAAGAGACCCAGTACTTC. This translates into CASSDLTGQETQYF.

This clonotype was observed many times. V is TRBV29-1 and J is TRBJ2-2; D unresolved. The ends were cut back, 5 bases at V and 2 bases at J, with 6 bases in the middle. CDR1 is SQVTM and CDR2 is ANQGSEA in the germline V gene. There are 12 residues in the CDR3. In nucleotides, the CDR3 is TGCAGCGTTTTCGCAAACACCGGGGAGCTGTTTTTT. It yields the protein CSVFANTGELFF.

The table lists this clonotype with many counts. DNA of the CDR3: TGTGCCAGCAGTTTTGGTGACAGAACCTACGAGCAGTACTTC. Encoded protein: CASSFGDRTYEQYF. The chain recombines TRBV27 with TRBJ2-7; D is possibly TRBD1 (5 bases). V lost 3 bases and J 2 bases, leaving 11 bases between the germline ends. The CDR3 spans 14 residues. Germline CDR1 and CDR2: MNHEY and SMNVEV (reference sequence).

The V gene is TRBV6-1, the J gene TRBJ2-7; no clear D. Deletions cut 0 bases from V and 2 bases from J, with 8 bases between. CDR1 is MNHNS, CDR2 SASEGT, per germline. This CDR3 contains 14 residues. The CDR3 DNA follows: TGTGCCAGCAGTGAAGCGGACGGAGCCTACGAGCAGTACTTC. This codes for CASSEADGAYEQYF.